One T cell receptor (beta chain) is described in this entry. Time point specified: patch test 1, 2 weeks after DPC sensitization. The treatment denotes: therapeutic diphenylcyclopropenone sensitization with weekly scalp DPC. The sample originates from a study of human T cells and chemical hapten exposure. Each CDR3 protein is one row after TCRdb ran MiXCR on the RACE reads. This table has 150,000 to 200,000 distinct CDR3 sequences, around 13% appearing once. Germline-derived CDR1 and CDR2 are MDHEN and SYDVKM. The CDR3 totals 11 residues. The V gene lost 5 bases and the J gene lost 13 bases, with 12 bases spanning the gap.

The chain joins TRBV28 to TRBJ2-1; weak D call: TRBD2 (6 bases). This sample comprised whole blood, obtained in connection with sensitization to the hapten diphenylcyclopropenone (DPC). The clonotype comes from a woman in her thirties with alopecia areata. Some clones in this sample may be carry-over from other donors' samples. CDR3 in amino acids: CASSPTRVQFF. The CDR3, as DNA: TGTGCCAGCAGTCCGACTAGGGTTCAGTTCTTC.